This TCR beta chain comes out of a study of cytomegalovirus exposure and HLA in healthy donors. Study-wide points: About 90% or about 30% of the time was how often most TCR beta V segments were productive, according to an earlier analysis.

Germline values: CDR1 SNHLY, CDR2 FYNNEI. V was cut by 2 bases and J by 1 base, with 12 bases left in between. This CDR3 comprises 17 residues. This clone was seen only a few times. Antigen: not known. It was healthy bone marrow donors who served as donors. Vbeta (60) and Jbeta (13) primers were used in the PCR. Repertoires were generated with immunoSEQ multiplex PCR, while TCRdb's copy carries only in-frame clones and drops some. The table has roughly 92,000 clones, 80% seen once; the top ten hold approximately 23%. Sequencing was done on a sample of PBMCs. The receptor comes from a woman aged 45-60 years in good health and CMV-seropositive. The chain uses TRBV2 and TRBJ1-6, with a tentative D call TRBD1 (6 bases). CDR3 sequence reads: CASSETPDSSYNSPLHF. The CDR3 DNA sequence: TGTGCCAGCAGTGAAACCCCGGACAGTTCCTATAATTCACCCCTCCACTTT.